Following are 21 T cell receptor beta chains from one sample sequenced in a study of CD8 T cells in Susac syndrome (dated by TCRdb to about 2019). The library was made by the immunoSEQ multiplex PCR assay. RNA was extracted using the RNeasy kit, and about 0.45 to 1 microgram was reverse transcribed with random hexamers. TCRdb trimmed the raw reads at Q25, called clones with MiXCR and kept productive beta chains. Each entry merges the rows of one CDR3 protein and shows their most common DNA and genes. The sample has roughly 400,000 distinct CDR3 sequences on record, more than 70% of them singletons. 0.09% to 0.15% of the sample rests with the top ten. Material for sequencing was CD8+ T cells from PBMCs. These receptors originate from a human donor with multiple sclerosis.

The gene calls are TRBV12-3 or TRBV12-4 and TRBJ1-1; D is undetermined. Trimming stripped 3 bases from V and 10 bases from J, with 12 bases between. This CDR3 contains 12 residues. The CDR3 sequence is CASSLSMWAAFF. In nucleotides, the CDR3 is TGTGCCAGCAGTTTGAGTATGTGGGCAGCTTTCTTT.

The chain recombines TRBV7-6 with TRBJ2-7, with D perhaps TRBD2 (7 bases). The V and J ends lost 4 bases and 4 bases respectively, with 17 bases between them. The CDR3 consists of 15 residues. The germline gives CDR1 SGHVS, CDR2 FNYEAQ. The chain's CDR3 is CASSSGGPIVYEQYF. The CDR3, as DNA: TGTGCCAGCAGCTCGGGGGGCCCCATTGTTTACGAGCAGTACTTC.

This sequence joins TRBV11-2 and TRBJ2-5; weak D call: TRBD1 (6 bases). Germline V lookup: CDR1 SGHAT, CDR2 FQNNGV. Trimming left V 1 base short and J 3 bases short, with 18 bases between. The CDR3 spans 17 residues. The CDR3 DNA follows: TGTGCCAGCAGCTTAGCTACGACAGGAATTTGGAAAGAGACCCAGTACTTC. Translating gives CASSLATTGIWKETQYF.

The rearrangement uses TRBV12-3 or TRBV12-4 and TRBJ1-4; possibly TRBD1 for D (6 bases). With 3 bases removed from V and 4 bases from J, the gap between germline ends came to 12 bases. CDR3 size: 15 residues. The CDR3 DNA sequence: TGTGCCAGCAGTTTGGGTCAGGGGATTAATGAAAAACTGTTTTTT. It encodes CASSLGQGINEKLFF.

The chain combines TRBV14 with TRBJ1-4; D is perhaps TRBD1 (6 bases). Germline V gene data show CDR1 as SGHDN and CDR2 as FVKESK. Deletions cut 4 bases from V and 8 bases from J, with 17 bases between. The length of the CDR3 is 15 residues. Here the CDR3 DNA reads TGTGCCAGCAGCCCCTATACCGGGACACCCGAAAAACTGTTTTTT. Protein: CASSPYTGTPEKLFF.

In this sample, this clonotype turned up a few times. The rearrangement links TRBV27 to TRBJ2-7, with TRBD2 matching over 8 bases. The V segment lost 5 bases and the J segment 6 bases; nucleotides outside the gene matches: 9. Germline lookup yields CDR1 MNHEY and CDR2 SMNVEV (reference sequence). The CDR3 has 14 amino acids. For the CDR3, the DNA is TGTGCCAGCAGTCCGGGACTAGGTTCGGGCGAGCAGTACTTC. Translated: CASSPGLGSGEQYF.

V is TRBV6-5 and J is TRBJ2-1; tentatively, D is TRBD1 or TRBD2 (5 bases each). The CDR3 has 15 residues. V was pared by 2 bases and J by 1 base, with 9 bases between. Germline values: CDR1 MNHEY, CDR2 SVGAGI. CDR3 protein: CASSYGDASYNEQFF. In nucleotides, the CDR3 is TGTGCCAGCAGTTACGGGGACGCATCCTACAATGAGCAGTTCTTC.

The chain has TRBV2 and TRBJ2-7, with 7 nucleotides matching TRBD1. CDR3 length equals 16 residues. J was trimmed by 3 bases and V by 6 bases; bases with no gene match: 14. Germline CDR1 is SNHLY and CDR2 is FYNNEI. The CDR3 DNA follows: TGTGCCAGCAGGTCCGACAGGGACCTCCCACACTACGAGCAGTACTTC. Translated, it gives CASRSDRDLPHYEQYF.

The V and J genes are TRBV30 and TRBJ1-1; TRBD1 matches 8 bases. V lost 7 bases and J lost 3; bases outside the gene matches: 4. The CDR3 is 12 residues long. Germline lookup yields CDR1 GTSNPN and CDR2 SVGIG (reference sequence). The CDR3 loop is CAYGQGDTEAFF. In nucleotides, the CDR3 is TGTGCCTACGGACAGGGCGACACTGAAGCTTTCTTT. The full variable domain, with the rest looked up from reference TRBV30 and TRBJ1-1, is SQTIHQWPATLVQPVGSPLSLECTVEGTSNPNLYWYRQAAGRGLQLLFYSVGIGQISSEVPQNLSASRPQDRQFILSSKKLLLSDSGFYLCAYGQGDTEAFFGQGTRLTVV.

The chain carries TRBV20-1 and TRBJ2-3; D is ambiguous. CDR1 and CDR2 (germline): DFQATT, SNEGSKA (reference sequence). This CDR3 comprises 14 residues. V lost 0 bases and J 4 bases, leaving 11 bases between the germline ends. The CDR3 here is CSARDPPRPDTQYF. CDR3 DNA sequence: TGCAGTGCTAGAGATCCGCCCCGCCCAGATACGCAGTATTTT.

The chain uses TRBV2 and TRBJ2-1; the match to TRBD2 covers 13 bases. V was pared by 5 bases and J by 0 bases, with 4 bases of the junction left unmatched. This CDR3 has 17 amino acids. The germline CDR1 and CDR2 sequences are SNHLY and FYNNEI. The CDR3 DNA follows: TGTGCCAGCAGTTTCGGACTAGCGGGAGACTCCTACAATGAGCAGTTCTTC. Its protein product is CASSFGLAGDSYNEQFF.

The gene calls are TRBV2 and TRBJ2-2; D is possibly TRBD1 or TRBD2 (5 bases each). Germline V gene lookup returns CDR1 SNHLY and CDR2 FYNNEI. Trimming left V 9 bases short and J 5 bases short, with 10 bases between. The CDR3 consists of 12 residues. In nucleotides, the CDR3 is TGTGCCAGGTTGGGGGAAACCGGGGAGCTGTTTTTT. This encodes CARLGETGELFF.

V gene TRBV4-2 combines with J gene TRBJ2-1; 7 bases line up with TRBD1. V lost 8 bases and J lost 5; bases outside the gene matches: 9. Per germline, CDR1 LGHNA and CDR2 YNFKEQ. The length of the CDR3 is 14 residues. CDR3 sequence: CASEAGDRHNEQFF. The CDR3, as DNA: TGTGCCAGCGAGGCCGGGGACAGACACAATGAGCAGTTCTTC.

The chain carries TRBV28 and TRBJ2-3, with D unclear. CDR1 MDHEN and CDR2 SYDVKM come from the germline V gene. The V end lost 2 bases, the J end lost 9 bases, and 15 bases lay between the germline ends. The CDR3 spans 14 residues. Written as DNA, the CDR3 is TGTGCCAGCAGTTTAAGGGCGTTCTTCCCCACGCAGTATTTT. Translated, it gives CASSLRAFFPTQYF. The whole variable domain, filled in from reference TRBV28 and TRBJ2-3, reads DVKVTQSSRYLVKRTGEKVFLECVQDMDHENMFWYRQDPGLGLRLIYFSYDVKMKEKGDIPEGYSVSREKKERFSLILESASTNQTSMYLCASSLRAFFPTQYFGPGTRLTVL.

V usage is TRBV27 and J usage is TRBJ2-2; D is perhaps TRBD2 (6 bases). The CDR3 runs 14 residues. Trimming took 8 bases from V and 4 from J, leaving 14 bases between them. The germline V gene has CDR1 MNHEY and CDR2 SMNVEV (reference sequence). CDR3 nucleotide sequence: TGTGCCAGCCGACCCGGGACTGCCACCGGGGAGCTGTTTTTT. It encodes CASRPGTATGELFF.

The chain couples TRBV20-1 to TRBJ2-5, with TRBD2 matching over 9 bases. CDR1 and CDR2 from the germline V gene are DFQATT and SNEGSKA (reference sequence). The CDR3 length is 16 residues. Trimming cost V 6 bases and J 1 base; bases outside gene matches: 12. The CDR3 loop is CSAPAQLAGFQETQYF. The CDR3 bases are TGCAGTGCGCCAGCTCAACTAGCGGGTTTCCAAGAGACCCAGTACTTC.

This chain connects TRBV12-3 or TRBV12-4 to TRBJ2-2; TRBD2 might be the D (5 bases). The CDR3 runs to 12 residues. Trimming took 11 bases from V and 6 from J, leaving 13 bases between them. CDR3 bases: TGTGCCTCGAGCCCGCGGGCCGGGGAGCTGTTTTTT. This gives the protein CASSPRAGELFF.

V gene TRBV11-2 combines with J gene TRBJ2-1; 11 nucleotides line up with TRBD2. There are 14 residues in the CDR3. Germline V gene lookup returns CDR1 SGHAT and CDR2 FQNNGV. V lost 3 bases to trimming and J lost 6 bases; unmatched junction nucleotides: 1. The CDR3 loop reads CASSFSGGANEQFF. The DNA for the CDR3 is TGTGCCAGCAGCTTTAGCGGGGGGGCCAATGAGCAGTTCTTC.

The rearrangement uses TRBV6-1 and TRBJ1-6; possibly TRBD1 for D (5 bases). Germline V CDR1 and CDR2: MNHNS, SASEGT. This CDR3 has 15 amino acids. CDR3 coding DNA: TGTGCTCCCAGGGAAGGGAGCTCCTATAATTCACCCCTCCACTTT. The encoded protein is CAPREGSSYNSPLHF.

This clonotype showed up just once. The V gene is TRBV6-4, the J gene TRBJ1-1; 9 bases line up with TRBD1. The length of the CDR3 is 15 residues. J lost 4 bases, V lost 5 bases, and 8 bases had no gene match. Germline V gives CDR1 MRHNA, CDR2 SNTAGT. The CDR3 sequence is CASSQTTGGGTEAFF. Here the CDR3 DNA reads TGTGCCAGCAGTCAAACGACAGGGGGGGGCACTGAAGCTTTCTTT.

The rearrangement joins TRBV10-1 to TRBJ2-7; TRBD1 matches at 7 bases. The J segment lost 3 bases and the V segment lost 5 bases, leaving 7 bases of the junction unmatched. This CDR3 comprises 14 residues. CDR1 is WNHNN, CDR2 SYGVQD, per germline (reference sequence). The CDR3 coding sequence is TGCGCCAGCAGTCCCGGACAGGTGTACTACGAGCAGTACTTC. It is translated as CASSPGQVYYEQYF.